The 7 T cell receptor beta chains in this list originate from one sample, sequenced in a study of blood T cell repertoires in COVID-19. Assay: immunoSEQ multiplex PCR; the TCRdb copy retains only in-frame clones and omits some. The table lists 150,000 to 200,000 clones, 78% of them singletons, with around a sixth in the top ten. Sequencing was carried out using PBMCs or T cells enriched from blood (not recorded which). These TCRs come from a woman aged 45 to 65 who had recovered from COVID-19.

V gene TRBV6-2 or TRBV6-3 combines with J gene TRBJ2-5, with 9 nucleotides matching TRBD1. The length of the CDR3 is 15 residues. Unmatched junction bases numbered 4, after V lost 4 bases and J lost 1 base. Germline V gene data show CDR1 as MNHEY and CDR2 as SVGEGT. CDR3 coding DNA: TGTGCCAGCAGTTTCGGGACAGGGAGCCAAGAGACCCAGTACTTC. It codes for CASSFGTGSQETQYF.

The chain joins TRBV6-5 to TRBJ2-7; 7 bases align to TRBD1. The CDR3 sequence is 14 residues long. V shed 5 bases and J 5 bases; nucleotides not matched to a gene: 9. CDR1 and CDR2 (germline): MNHEY, SVGAGI. The CDR3 DNA follows: TGTGCCAGCAGTCCCCCGACAGGGCGGAACGAGCAGTACTTC. It specifies CASSPPTGRNEQYF.

CDR3 sequence (DNA): TGTGCCAGCAGTCAACTCCGGGCCGGGGAGCTGTTTTTT. Protein sequence: CASSQLRAGELFF. This chain uses TRBV28 with TRBJ2-2, with D uncertain. V shed 5 bases and J shed 6 bases, with 10 bases lying between them. CDR3 size: 13 residues. Germline V gene data show CDR1 as MDHEN and CDR2 as SYDVKM.

The V call is TRBV5-4, the J call TRBJ1-1, with D tentatively TRBD1 (6 bases). The CDR3 runs 15 residues. Per the germline V gene, CDR1 is SGHNT and CDR2 is YYREEE (reference sequence). V was clipped by 0 bases and J by 3 bases, with 12 bases between them. CDR3 bases: TGTGCCAGCAGCTTGGTGAAGGGGGTGGACACTGAAGCTTTCTTT. Residues: CASSLVKGVDTEAFF.

The chain has TRBV27 and TRBJ2-5; D might be TRBD2 (5 bases). Per the germline V gene, CDR1 is MNHEY and CDR2 is SMNVEV (reference sequence). The V and J ends lost 5 bases and 5 bases respectively, with 18 bases between them. The CDR3 spans 15 residues. The CDR3 sequence is CASSPSPSKGETQYF. CDR3 DNA sequence: TGTGCCAGCAGTCCCTCACCTAGCAAAGGGGAGACCCAGTACTTC.

The rearrangement joins TRBV7-8 to TRBJ2-7, with D unresolved. There are 12 residues in the CDR3. The V gene's germline CDR1 is SGHVS and CDR2 FQNEAQ. Deletions cut 5 bases from V and 3 bases from J, with 8 bases between. The CDR3 nucleotides are TGTGCCAGCAGCCCTACCGACTACGAGCAGTACTTC. It specifies CASSPTDYEQYF.

V and J are TRBV12-3 or TRBV12-4 and TRBJ1-5, with D perhaps TRBD1 (6 bases). The CDR3 sequence is 13 residues long. V was shortened by 6 bases and J by 4 bases, with 10 bases between the two germline ends. This chain's CDR3 is CASRWGHNQPQHF. The CDR3 DNA is TGTGCCAGCAGGTGGGGACATAATCAGCCCCAGCATTTT.